This TCR beta chain originates from a study of T-cell reconstitution after alpha-beta-depleted transplantation in children. The study's findings and limits: Surviving recipient cells, namely T cells and thymic progenitors, were the source of high day-60 TCRbeta diversity in some patients. Expanded graft clones numbering several hundred reportedly gave rise to alpha-beta T cells about two months after transplant.

Germline-derived CDR1 and CDR2 are PRHDT and FYEKMQ (reference sequence). V trimming: 1 base; J trimming: 6 bases; junction bases outside the gene matches: 7. The CDR3 covers 16 residues. Using unique molecular identifiers, the investigators prepared the TCRbeta library. MiXCR, applied by TCRdb to the PCR reads, yields one record per CDR3 protein. The sample consists of 140,000 or so distinct CDR3 sequences, 8% to 10% of them appearing once. Many counts were recorded for this clonotype. Its antigen is as yet unknown. This material consisted of PBMCs, mostly from graft donor cells, taken 180 days after TCRalphabeta/CD19-depleted stem cell transplant. This clonotype originated in a female patient aged 2-15 years who had a stem cell transplant for congenital amegakaryocytic thrombocytopenia, so the T cells may come from the graft donor. The chain employs TRBV13 and TRBJ2-3; the match to TRBD2 covers 10 bases. The DNA of the CDR3 is TGTGCCAGCAGCTTAGCCCGCCTAGCGGGGGATGATACGCAGTATTTT. It codes for CASSLARLAGDDTQYF.